Reported below is one T cell receptor beta chain. Its antigen is as yet unknown. The V and J ends lost 5 bases and 7 bases, in that order; junction bases with no gene match: 7. The V gene's germline CDR1 is SNHLY and CDR2 FYNNEI. The CDR3 has 13 amino acids. The data derive from a study of chemoradiotherapy in HPV16-positive cancers. Libraries were prepared by immunoSEQ multiplex PCR; TCRdb keeps only in-frame clonotypes and omits some of them. The table lists 9,500 to 15,000 clones, 86% of them singletons. Study-level findings and limits: Non-HPV-specific T cells did not expand in tumors during treatment, whereas candidate HPV-specific clones and E7-related motifs did. HPV-responsive T-cell expansion during chemoradiotherapy was linked to improved recurrence-free survival in HPV16-positive patients.

The chain uses TRBV2 and TRBJ1-2, with 7 bases lining up with TRBD1. This receptor was identified in a human donor with HPV-associated anogenital cancer. This specimen consisted of blood, obtained from a patient who underwent chemoradiotherapy. For the CDR3, the DNA is TGTGCCAGCAGTCCCAGGGGGGCCGGTGGCTACACCTTC. Translating gives CASSPRGAGGYTF.